The sequence of this T cell receptor (beta chain) was determined in a study of blood T cell repertoires in COVID-19. Germline CDR1 is GTSNPN and CDR2 is SVGIG (reference sequence). The CDR3 extends over 15 amino acids. The V gene lost 3 bases and the J gene lost 0 bases, with 11 bases spanning the gap. Assay used: immunoSEQ multiplex PCR; TCRdb lists only in-frame clones, some missing. Here the sample spans 180,000 or so clones, 85% to 90% being singletons. The J gene is TRBJ2-2, the V gene TRBV30; possible D gene TRBD2, 7 bases. Input material: peripheral blood. The clonotype comes from a person aged 65 to 85 with COVID-19, enrolled during active disease. As DNA, the CDR3 is TGTGCCTGGAGGGGAGGGGGTTCGAACACCGGGGAGCTGTTTTTT. As protein: CAWRGGGSNTGELFF. The whole variable domain, remainder taken from reference TRBV30 and TRBJ2-2, is SQTIHQWPATLVQPVGSPLSLECTVEGTSNPNLYWYRQAAGRGLQLLFYSVGIGQISSEVPQNLSASRPQDRQFILSSKKLLLSDSGFYLCAWRGGGSNTGELFFGEGSRLTVL.